This T cell receptor (beta chain) came from a study of neurological immune-mediated disorders. This clonotype was counted ten times or more. V was shortened by 4 bases and J by 2 bases, with 10 bases between the two germline ends. The CDR3 spans 14 residues. CDR1 is KGHDR and CDR2 is SFDVKD in the germline V gene. MiXCR, run by TCRdb on the 5' RACE reads, gives a single entry per CDR3 protein. The sample shows 30,000 or so distinct CDR3 sequences, around 10% of them seen only once. The chain combines TRBV24-1 with TRBJ2-5, with no clear D. The sequenced sample consisted of PBMCs. The sequence was obtained from a man between 60 and 70 years old in good health. CDR3 amino acids: CATSDANSQETQYF. The CDR3 coding sequence is TGTGCCACCAGTGACGCCAACAGTCAAGAGACCCAGTACTTC.